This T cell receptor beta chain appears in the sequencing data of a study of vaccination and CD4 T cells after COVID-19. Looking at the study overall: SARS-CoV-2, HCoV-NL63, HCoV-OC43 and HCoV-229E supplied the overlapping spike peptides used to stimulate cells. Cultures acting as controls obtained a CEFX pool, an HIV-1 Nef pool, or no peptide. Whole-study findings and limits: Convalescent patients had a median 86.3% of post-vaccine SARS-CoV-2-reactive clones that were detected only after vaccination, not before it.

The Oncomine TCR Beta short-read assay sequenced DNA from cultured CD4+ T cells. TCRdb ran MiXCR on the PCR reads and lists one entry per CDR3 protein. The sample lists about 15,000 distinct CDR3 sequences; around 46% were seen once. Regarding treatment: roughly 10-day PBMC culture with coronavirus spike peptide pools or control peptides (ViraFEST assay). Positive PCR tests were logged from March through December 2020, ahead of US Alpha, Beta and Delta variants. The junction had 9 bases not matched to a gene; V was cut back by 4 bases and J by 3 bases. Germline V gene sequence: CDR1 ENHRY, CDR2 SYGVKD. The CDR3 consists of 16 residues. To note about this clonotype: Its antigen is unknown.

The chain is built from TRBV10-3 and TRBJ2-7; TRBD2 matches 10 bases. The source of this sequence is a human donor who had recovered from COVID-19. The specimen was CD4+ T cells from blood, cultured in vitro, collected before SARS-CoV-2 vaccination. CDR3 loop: CAISVTSGGVLYEQYF. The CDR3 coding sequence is TGTGCCATCAGTGTAACAAGCGGGGGGGTCCTCTACGAGCAGTACTTC.